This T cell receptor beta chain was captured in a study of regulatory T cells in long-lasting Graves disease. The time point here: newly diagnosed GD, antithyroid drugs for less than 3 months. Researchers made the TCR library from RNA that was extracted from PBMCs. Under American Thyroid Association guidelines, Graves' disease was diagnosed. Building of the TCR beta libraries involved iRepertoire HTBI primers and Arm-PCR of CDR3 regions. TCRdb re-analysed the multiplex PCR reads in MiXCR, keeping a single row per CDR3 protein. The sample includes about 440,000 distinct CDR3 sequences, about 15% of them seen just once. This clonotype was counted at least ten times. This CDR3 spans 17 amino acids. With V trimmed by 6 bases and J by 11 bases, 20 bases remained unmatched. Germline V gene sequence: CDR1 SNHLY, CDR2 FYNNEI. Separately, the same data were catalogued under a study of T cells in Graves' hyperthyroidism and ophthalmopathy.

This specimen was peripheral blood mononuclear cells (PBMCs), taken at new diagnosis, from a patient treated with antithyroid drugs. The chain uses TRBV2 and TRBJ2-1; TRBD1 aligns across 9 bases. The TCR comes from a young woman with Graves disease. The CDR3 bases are TGTGCCAGCAGCATAATACAGGGGGCGGGGATGGGAATGAAGCAGTTCTTC. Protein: CASSIIQGAGMGMKQFF.